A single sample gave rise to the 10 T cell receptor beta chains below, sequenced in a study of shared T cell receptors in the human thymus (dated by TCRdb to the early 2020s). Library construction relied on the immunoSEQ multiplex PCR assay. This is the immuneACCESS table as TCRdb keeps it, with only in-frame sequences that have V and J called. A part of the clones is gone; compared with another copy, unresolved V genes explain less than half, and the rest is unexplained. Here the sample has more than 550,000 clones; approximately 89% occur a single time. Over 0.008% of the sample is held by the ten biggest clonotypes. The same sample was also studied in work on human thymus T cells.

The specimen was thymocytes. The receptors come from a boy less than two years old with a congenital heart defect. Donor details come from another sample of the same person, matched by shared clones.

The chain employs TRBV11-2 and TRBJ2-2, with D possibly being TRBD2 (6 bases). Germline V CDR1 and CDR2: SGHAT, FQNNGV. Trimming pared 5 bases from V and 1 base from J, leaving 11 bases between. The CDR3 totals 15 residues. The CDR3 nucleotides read TGTGCCAGCAGCGGGGGGTTTCGGAACACCGGGGAGCTGTTTTTT. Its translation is CASSGGFRNTGELFF.

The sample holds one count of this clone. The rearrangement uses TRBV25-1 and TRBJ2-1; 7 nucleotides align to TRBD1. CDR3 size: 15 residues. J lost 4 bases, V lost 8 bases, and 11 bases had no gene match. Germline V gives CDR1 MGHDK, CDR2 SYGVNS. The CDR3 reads CASLRGDREYNEQFF. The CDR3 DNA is TGTGCCAGCCTTAGGGGAGACAGGGAATACAATGAGCAGTTCTTC.

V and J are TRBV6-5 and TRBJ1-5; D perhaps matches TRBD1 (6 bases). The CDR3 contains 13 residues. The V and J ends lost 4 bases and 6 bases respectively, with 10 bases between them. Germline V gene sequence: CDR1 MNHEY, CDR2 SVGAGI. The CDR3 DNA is TGTGCCAGCAGTTTCAGGGGCGGTCAGCCCCAGCATTTT. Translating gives CASSFRGGQPQHF.

CDR3 residues: CASSIIRGGDQPQHF. DNA for the CDR3: TGTGCCAGTAGTATAATCCGGGGTGGTGATCAGCCCCAGCATTTT. This rearrangement joins TRBV19 to TRBJ1-5; no clear D gene. V lost 2 bases to trimming and J lost 5 bases, with 13 bases between them. The V gene's germline CDR1 is LNHDA and CDR2 SQIVND (reference sequence). This CDR3 spans 15 amino acids.

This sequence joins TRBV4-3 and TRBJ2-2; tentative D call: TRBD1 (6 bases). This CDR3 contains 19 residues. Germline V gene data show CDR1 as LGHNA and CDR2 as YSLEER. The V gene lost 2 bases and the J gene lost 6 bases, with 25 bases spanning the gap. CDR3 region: CASSQYPNGPRTVPGELFF. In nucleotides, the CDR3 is TGCGCCAGCAGCCAATACCCTAACGGACCCCGGACAGTTCCCGGGGAGCTGTTTTTT.

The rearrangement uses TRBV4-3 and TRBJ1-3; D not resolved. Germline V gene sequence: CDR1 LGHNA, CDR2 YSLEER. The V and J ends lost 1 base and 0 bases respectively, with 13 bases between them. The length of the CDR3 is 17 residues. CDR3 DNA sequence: TGCGCCAGCAGCCAAGTCCACCCCCCGAGCTCTGGAAACACCATATATTTT. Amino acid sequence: CASSQVHPPSSGNTIYF.

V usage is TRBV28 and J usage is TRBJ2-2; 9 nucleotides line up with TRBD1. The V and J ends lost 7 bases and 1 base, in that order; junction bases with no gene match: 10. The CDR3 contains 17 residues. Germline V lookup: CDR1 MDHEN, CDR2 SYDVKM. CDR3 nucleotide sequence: TGTGCCAGCACCGGGACAGGGACACCGAAGAACACCGGGGAGCTGTTTTTT. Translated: CASTGTGTPKNTGELFF.

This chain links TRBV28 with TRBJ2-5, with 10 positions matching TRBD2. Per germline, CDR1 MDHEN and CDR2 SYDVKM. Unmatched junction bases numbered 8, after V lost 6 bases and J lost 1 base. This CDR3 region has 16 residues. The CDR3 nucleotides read TGTGCCAGCAGGCCCCCCCGACTAGCGGGCCAAGAGACCCAGTACTTC. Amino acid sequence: CASRPPRLAGQETQYF.

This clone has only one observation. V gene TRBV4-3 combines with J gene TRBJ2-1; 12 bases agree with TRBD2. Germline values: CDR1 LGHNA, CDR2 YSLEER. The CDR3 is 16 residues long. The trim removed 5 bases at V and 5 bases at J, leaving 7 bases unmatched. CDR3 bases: TGCGCCAGCAGCGGGCGGACTAGCGGGGACGACAATGAGCAGTTCTTC. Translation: CASSGRTSGDDNEQFF.

CDR3 sequence: CASSEGLGGGQPETNEQFF. The CDR3 nucleotides are TGTGCCAGCAGTGAGGGTTTAGGGGGCGGTCAGCCCGAAACCAATGAGCAGTTCTTC. The chain employs TRBV6-1 and TRBJ2-1; 7 bases fit TRBD1. The germline gives CDR1 MNHNS, CDR2 SASEGT. Losses at the gene ends were 3 bases for V and 6 bases for J; bases not matched to a gene: 20. The CDR3 is 19 residues long.